A selection of T cell receptor beta chains follows, all from one sample in a study of T cell clones after liver transplantation. TCRdb's copy holds only in-frame clones and misses some; the assay was immunoSEQ multiplex PCR. The table has around 60,000 clones, around 75% seen once; the top ten hold 14% to 15%. Sequenced here: CD4+ T cells from blood, sampled before liver transplant. The receptor source for this set is a human donor who received a liver transplant. CDR3s include the opening cysteine and the closing phenylalanine or tryptophan. Each record gives: D gene, V gene, J gene, clone size, CDR3 protein, CDR3 DNA. D genes are given only for firm matches. Only some rows state a clone size, as once, few, many or a class for expanded clones.

D: TRBD1
V: TRBV2
J: TRBJ2-3
size: few
CDR3: CASRGRGTDTQYF
DNA: TGTGCCAGCAGGGGCAGGGGGACAGATACGCAGTATTTT

D: -
V: TRBV11-2
J: TRBJ1-2
size: many
CDR3: CASSSGQFFGYTF
DNA: TGTGCCAGCAGCTCTGGACAGTTCTTTGGCTACACCTTC

D: TRBD1
V: TRBV29-1
J: TRBJ1-2
size: -
CDR3: CSVGDSLGRGYTF
DNA: TGCAGCGTTGGGGACAGCCTGGGGCGAGGCTACACCTTC

D: -
V: TRBV4-2
J: TRBJ1-1
size: -
CDR3: CASSQERGLATEAFF
DNA: TGTGCCAGCAGCCAAGAAAGGGGTTTGGCGACTGAAGCTTTCTTT

D: TRBD1
V: TRBV5-1
J: TRBJ1-2
size: few
CDR3: CASSFQGDYGYTF
DNA: TGCGCCAGCAGCTTTCAGGGGGACTATGGCTACACCTTC

D: -
V: TRBV27
J: TRBJ2-3
size: -
CDR3: CASSLRGLEGGTDTQYF
DNA: TGTGCCAGCAGTCTCCGGGGACTCGAAGGGGGCACAGATACGCAGTATTTT

D: -
V: TRBV4-2
J: TRBJ2-3
size: -
CDR3: CASSRRTATDTQYF
DNA: TGTGCCAGCAGCCGGAGGACAGCAACAGATACGCAGTATTTT

D: -
V: TRBV30
J: TRBJ2-6
size: -
CDR3: CAWSVQMARVTGANVLTF
DNA: TGTGCCTGGAGTGTACAGATGGCCAGAGTAACTGGGGCCAACGTCCTGACTTTC

D: -
V: TRBV5-6
J: TRBJ1-1
size: few
CDR3: CASSLLRGYTEAFF
DNA: TGTGCCAGCAGCTTGTTAAGGGGCTACACTGAAGCTTTCTTT

D: TRBD2
V: TRBV6-5
J: TRBJ2-1
size: -
CDR3: CASGSSGDINEQFF
DNA: TGTGCCAGCGGATCTAGCGGGGACATCAATGAGCAGTTCTTC

D: -
V: TRBV4-2
J: TRBJ1-4
size: -
CDR3: CASSPTKMRSNEKLFF
DNA: TGTGCCAGCAGCCCGACAAAAATGCGTTCGAATGAAAAACTGTTTTTT

D: TRBD1
V: TRBV7-3
J: TRBJ1-1
size: many
CDR3: CASSPTSGTVENTEAFF
DNA: TGTGCCAGCAGCCCTACGTCCGGGACAGTCGAGAACACTGAAGCTTTCTTT

D: -
V: TRBV10-3
J: TRBJ1-2
size: few
CDR3: CAISEFTVGDYGYTF
DNA: TGTGCCATCAGTGAGTTTACAGTCGGGGACTATGGCTACACCTTC

D: TRBD2
V: TRBV7-2
J: TRBJ2-7
size: -
CDR3: CASTQERGTYEQYF
DNA: TGTGCCAGCACCCAAGAGCGGGGGACCTACGAGCAGTACTTC

D: -
V: TRBV7-9
J: TRBJ2-7
size: once
CDR3: CASSLGAGRREQYF
DNA: TGTGCCAGCAGCTTAGGGGCAGGCAGGAGGGAGCAGTACTTC

D: -
V: TRBV5-6
J: TRBJ2-1
size: -
CDR3: CASSLVRDNEQFF
DNA: TGTGCCAGCAGCTTGGTACGGGACAATGAGCAGTTCTTC

D: -
V: TRBV7-2
J: TRBJ2-7
size: -
CDR3: CASSFRNGGRYEQYF
DNA: TGTGCCAGCAGCTTCCGGAACGGGGGACGCTACGAGCAGTACTTC

D: -
V: TRBV18
J: TRBJ1-2
size: -
CDR3: CASLKQGAYGYTF
DNA: TGTGCCAGCTTGAAACAGGGAGCCTATGGCTACACCTTC

D: -
V: TRBV19
J: TRBJ2-3
size: -
CDR3: CATKQGITDTQYF
DNA: TGTGCCACCAAACAGGGTATCACAGATACGCAGTATTTT

D: TRBD1
V: TRBV28
J: TRBJ1-6
size: -
CDR3: CASSRHSGQGNSPLHF
DNA: TGTGCCAGCAGCCGACACTCGGGACAGGGGAATTCACCCCTCCACTTT

D: -
V: TRBV2
J: TRBJ2-3
size: -
CDR3: CASSVGADTQYF
DNA: TGTGCCAGCAGTGTAGGAGCAGATACGCAGTATTTT

D: TRBD1
V: TRBV7-9
J: TRBJ1-2
size: -
CDR3: CASSLGQGDYGYTF
DNA: TGTGCCAGCAGCTTGGGACAGGGGGACTATGGCTACACCTTC

D: TRBD1
V: TRBV28
J: TRBJ1-2
size: once
CDR3: CASSLPRDSYGYTF
DNA: TGTGCCAGCAGTCTCCCACGGGACAGCTATGGCTACACCTTC

D: TRBD1
V: TRBV25-1
J: TRBJ2-3
size: -
CDR3: CASSEPGQLGDTQYF
DNA: TGTGCCAGCAGTGAGCCGGGACAGCTCGGAGATACGCAGTATTTT

D: TRBD2
V: TRBV4-2
J: TRBJ2-2
size: -
CDR3: CASSQRLAGGPNGELFF
DNA: TGTGCCAGCAGCCAACGACTAGCGGGGGGGCCTAACGGGGAGCTGTTTTTT

D: -
V: TRBV27
J: TRBJ1-2
size: -
CDR3: CASSEGPNYGYTF
DNA: TGTGCCAGCAGCGAGGGCCCTAACTATGGCTACACCTTC

D: -
V: TRBV21-1
J: TRBJ1-4
size: few
CDR3: CASSTRDRLNEKLFF
DNA: TGTGCCAGCAGCACTCGGGACAGGCTTAATGAAAAACTGTTTTTT

D: -
V: TRBV7-9
J: TRBJ2-7
size: -
CDR3: CASSFAGVAYEQYF
DNA: TGTGCCAGCAGCTTCGCAGGGGTCGCTTACGAGCAGTACTTC

D: -
V: TRBV19
J: TRBJ1-2
size: -
CDR3: CASRTVGGYTF
DNA: TGTGCCAGTAGGACAGTCGGTGGCTACACCTTC

D: -
V: TRBV28
J: TRBJ1-2
size: few
CDR3: CASTTVLNVDGYTF
DNA: TGTGCCAGCACAACAGTCCTAAATGTGGATGGCTACACCTTC

D: TRBD1
V: TRBV11-2
J: TRBJ2-7
size: -
CDR3: CASRWTGRSYEQYF
DNA: TGTGCCAGCAGATGGACAGGGCGTTCCTACGAGCAGTACTTC

D: -
V: TRBV5-5
J: TRBJ1-1
size: few
CDR3: CASSQGNTEAFF
DNA: TGTGCCAGCAGCCAGGGAAACACTGAAGCTTTCTTT

D: TRBD2
V: TRBV5-1
J: TRBJ2-5
size: -
CDR3: CASSEGRGRGETQYF
DNA: TGCGCCAGCAGTGAGGGACGGGGGAGGGGCGAGACCCAGTACTTC

D: TRBD1
V: TRBV6-6
J: TRBJ2-7
size: -
CDR3: CASSYSGQGGYEQYF
DNA: TGTGCCAGCAGTTACTCGGGACAGGGGGGTTACGAGCAGTACTTC

D: TRBD1
V: TRBV29-1
J: TRBJ1-2
size: few
CDR3: CSGGQAGGYTF
DNA: TGCAGCGGCGGACAGGCCGGCGGCTACACCTTC

D: -
V: TRBV20-1
J: TRBJ1-4
size: -
CDR3: CSAPLSGKLFF
DNA: TGCAGTGCTCCCTTGTCGGGAAAACTGTTTTTT

D: -
V: TRBV6-5
J: TRBJ2-1
size: many
CDR3: CASSAVGGEQFF
DNA: TGTGCCAGCAGTGCCGTCGGTGGTGAGCAGTTCTTC

D: TRBD1
V: TRBV2
J: TRBJ2-6
size: -
CDR3: CASSETGAWANVLTF
DNA: TGTGCCAGCAGTGAGACAGGGGCTTGGGCCAACGTCCTGACTTTC

D: -
V: TRBV5-1
J: TRBJ2-7
size: -
CDR3: CASSLVAGPDPYEQYF
DNA: TGCGCCAGCAGCTTGGTAGCAGGGCCCGACCCCTACGAGCAGTACTTC

D: TRBD1
V: TRBV5-4
J: TRBJ2-3
size: -
CDR3: CASSPTGGTTDTQYF
DNA: TGTGCCAGCAGCCCGACAGGGGGCACCACAGATACGCAGTATTTT

D: TRBD1
V: TRBV2
J: TRBJ1-3
size: -
CDR3: CASTELGTDGNTIYF
DNA: TGTGCCAGCACCGAACTAGGGACAGATGGAAACACCATATATTTT

D: -
V: TRBV4-1
J: TRBJ1-2
size: -
CDR3: CASSQEKPEVYGYTF
DNA: TGCGCCAGCAGCCAAGAGAAGCCCGAAGTCTATGGCTACACCTTC

D: TRBD2
V: TRBV9
J: TRBJ2-7
size: -
CDR3: CASSPHGGAYEQYF
DNA: TGTGCCAGCAGCCCCCATGGGGGGGCCTACGAGCAGTACTTC

D: -
V: TRBV6-5
J: TRBJ2-7
size: once
CDR3: CASRPGSGGNEQYF
DNA: TGTGCCAGCAGACCCGGTTCAGGGGGGAACGAGCAGTACTTC

D: TRBD2
V: TRBV7-3
J: TRBJ2-3
size: -
CDR3: CASSLRIAGVGTDTQYF
DNA: TGTGCCAGCAGCTTAAGGATAGCGGGGGTGGGGACAGATACGCAGTATTTT

D: TRBD2
V: TRBV7-2
J: TRBJ2-1
size: -
CDR3: CASSLASGTYNEQFF
DNA: TGTGCCAGCAGCTTAGCTAGCGGGACCTACAATGAGCAGTTCTTC

D: TRBD1
V: TRBV5-4
J: TRBJ2-7
size: -
CDR3: CASSAPGQGVYEQYF
DNA: TGTGCCAGCAGCGCCCCGGGACAGGGGGTCTACGAGCAGTACTTC

D: TRBD1
V: TRBV11-2
J: TRBJ1-2
size: -
CDR3: CASIPQGGFYGYTF
DNA: TGTGCCAGCATCCCCCAGGGGGGTTTCTATGGCTACACCTTC

D: TRBD1
V: TRBV5-6
J: TRBJ2-5
size: -
CDR3: CASSLAGAGGETQYF
DNA: TGTGCCAGCAGCTTGGCCGGGGCAGGGGGAGAGACCCAGTACTTC

D: TRBD1
V: TRBV19
J: TRBJ1-5
size: -
CDR3: CASSMTGTAAGQPQHF
DNA: TGTGCCAGTAGTATGACCGGGACAGCTGCCGGTCAGCCCCAGCATTTT

D: TRBD1
V: TRBV25-1
J: TRBJ1-5
size: few
CDR3: CASGGTGINQPQHF
DNA: TGTGCCAGCGGGGGGACAGGGATAAATCAGCCCCAGCATTTT

D: TRBD1
V: TRBV19
J: TRBJ1-6
size: medium-sized
CDR3: CATSPGQVESPLHF
DNA: TGTGCCACCTCACCCGGACAGGTGGAATCACCCCTCCACTTT

D: TRBD1
V: TRBV7-3
J: TRBJ2-7
size: once
CDR3: CASSYQDRGYYEQYF
DNA: TGTGCCAGCAGCTATCAGGACAGGGGATACTACGAGCAGTACTTC

D: TRBD1
V: TRBV19
J: TRBJ2-1
size: few
CDR3: CASSIMGQARNEQFF
DNA: TGTGCCAGTAGTATAATGGGACAGGCGCGAAATGAGCAGTTCTTC

D: TRBD1
V: TRBV7-3
J: TRBJ1-1
size: -
CDR3: CASSAQGALTEAFF
DNA: TGTGCCAGCAGCGCTCAGGGGGCGCTCACTGAAGCTTTCTTT